The clone carrying this TCR beta chain was seen only a few times. Antigen unknown. The data originate from a study of T cells in Graves' hyperthyroidism and ophthalmopathy. Study-level points and caveats: Most thyroid clonotypes expanded above 0.001 appeared in blood too.

The V segment lost 1 base and the J segment 4 bases; nucleotides outside the gene matches: 7. The CDR3 sequence is 16 residues long. CDR1 is SGHDN and CDR2 is FVKESK in the germline V gene. Fresh peripheral blood, more than 9 ml, yielded the PBMCs. Amplified TCR beta CDR3 regions came from RNA transcripts. The HTBI primer set drove a first-round RT-PCR of the TCR CDR3. TCRdb analysed the multiplex PCR reads with MiXCR anew, one entry per CDR3 protein. In the table there are 500,000 to 800,000 distinct CDR3 sequences, approximately 14% of which are singletons. The clonotype originates from a woman aged 50 to 65 with Graves' ophthalmopathy. V is TRBV14 and J is TRBJ1-1, with TRBD1 matching over 9 bases. Material: blood. CDR3 residues: CASSQAYRGLGTEAFF. DNA for the CDR3: TGTGCCAGCAGCCAAGCCTACAGGGGGCTGGGCACTGAAGCTTTCTTT.